This TCR beta chain was captured by sequencing in a study of cytomegalovirus exposure and HLA in healthy donors. Notes on the study in general: A later analysis found that most CMV-associated TCR beta chains appeared HLA-restricted. Reports indicate that TCR beta sequences accurately predicted the HLA-A and HLA-B alleles of most subjects.

Germline V gene lookup returns CDR1 SGHTA and CDR2 FQGNSA. This CDR3 is 14 amino acids long. Trimming at V came to 8 bases and at J to 9 bases, leaving 13 bases not matched to a gene. In the PCR, 60 Vbeta and 13 Jbeta primers were used. Generated by immunoSEQ multiplex PCR, the TCRdb table keeps only in-frame clones and is missing some. Counted here are nearly 200,000 clones, about four fifths occurring once; the ten biggest clones make up roughly 0.098%. Turning to this clone: No antigen is known for it.

The TCR sequence derives from a boy aged 2 to 10 in good health and CMV-seronegative. The material sequenced was PBMCs. The chain has TRBV7-2 and TRBJ2-1; 7 nucleotides align to TRBD2. CDR3 sequence reads: CASQGLVGSGEQFF. DNA for the CDR3: TGTGCCAGCCAAGGACTAGTTGGGTCGGGTGAGCAGTTCTTC.